These 9 T cell receptor beta chains originate from one sample sequenced in a study of blood T cell repertoires in COVID-19 (dated by TCRdb to 2020 to 2022). The library was generated by the immunoSEQ multiplex PCR assay. The table was pulled from immuneACCESS by TCRdb, which kept in-frame rearrangements only. Such tables lose some clones; where checked, under half of the loss comes from unresolved V genes, and the rest has no known cause. Present in this sample are around 220,000 clones, more than 60% of which were seen just once. The top ten hold roughly 4.2% of the sample. Sequencing was performed on peripheral blood. The receptors stem from a woman in her thirties or forties with active or convalescent COVID-19.

This rearrangement joins TRBV5-1 to TRBJ2-3; possible D gene TRBD2, 5 bases. Trimming pared 0 bases from V and 6 bases from J, leaving 17 bases between. Germline V lookup: CDR1 SGHRS, CDR2 YFSETQ. The CDR3 has 16 residues. The CDR3 sequence: CASSLAGGERRDTQYF. CDR3 nucleotide sequence: TGCGCCAGCAGCTTGGCCGGTGGGGAGAGAAGGGATACGCAGTATTTT.

J is TRBJ2-3 and V is TRBV7-3; D uncertain. The CDR3 is 13 residues long. Trimming removed 1 base at V and 6 bases at J, with 8 bases between. Per the germline V gene, CDR1 is SGHTA and CDR2 is FQGTGA. This chain's CDR3 is CASSLMAVDTQYF. In DNA, the CDR3 is TGTGCCAGCAGCTTAATGGCGGTGGATACGCAGTATTTT. The variable domain in full, with the rest retrieved from reference TRBV7-3 and TRBJ2-3, is GAGVSQTPSNKVTEKGKYVELRCDPISGHTALYWYRQSLGQGPEFLIYFQGTGAADDSGLPNDRFFAVRPEGSVSTLKIQRTERGDSAVYLCASSLMAVDTQYFGPGTRLTVL.

J is TRBJ1-1 and V is TRBV11-2; TRBD1 might be the D (5 bases). V was trimmed by 1 base and J by 7 bases, leaving 22 bases between them. This CDR3 spans 17 amino acids. The germline V gene encodes CDR1 SGHAT and CDR2 FQNNGV. The CDR3 reads CASSLVSAGLPVREAFF. The DNA for the CDR3 is TGTGCCAGCAGCTTAGTCTCTGCGGGACTACCCGTCCGTGAAGCTTTCTTT. The entire variable domain, with the rest obtained from reference TRBV11-2 and TRBJ1-1, is as follows: EAGVAQSPRYKIIEKRQSVAFWCNPISGHATLYWYQQILGQGPKLLIQFQNNGVVDDSQLPKDRFSAERLKGVDSTLKIQPAKLEDSAVYLCASSLVSAGLPVREAFFGQGTRLTVV.

The rearrangement uses TRBV3-1 (or the pseudogene TRBV3-2) and TRBJ1-6; no reliable D call. CDR3 size: 16 residues. The germline V gene encodes CDR1 LGHDT and CDR2 YNNKEL (reference sequence). The V and J ends lost 0 bases and 2 bases respectively, with 8 bases between them. CDR3 in DNA: TGTGCCAGCAGCCAAGACGGGGTAGCCTATAATTCACCCCTCCACTTT. It specifies CASSQDGVAYNSPLHF.

The chain employs TRBV19 and TRBJ2-1; TRBD1 matches 8 bases. The CDR3 has 13 residues. Germline CDR1 reads LNHDA; CDR2 reads SQIVND (reference sequence). Trimming cost V 5 bases and J 8 bases; bases outside gene matches: 5. The CDR3 reads CASSPDRVDEQFF. The CDR3 region has the DNA TGTGCCAGTAGTCCGGACAGGGTGGATGAGCAGTTCTTC.

The J gene is TRBJ2-2, the V gene TRBV9; D is perhaps TRBD2 (6 bases). The CDR3 sequence is 15 residues long. The ends were cut back, 5 bases at V and 6 bases at J, with 17 bases in the middle. Germline assignment: CDR1 SGDLS and CDR2 YYNGEE. The chain's CDR3 is CASRRGPGVPGELFF. The CDR3 coding sequence is TGTGCCAGCAGGAGAGGTCCGGGGGTCCCCGGGGAGCTGTTTTTT.

This chain links TRBV6-5 with TRBJ2-5; D is perhaps TRBD1 (5 bases). The CDR3 runs 15 residues. The germline gives CDR1 MNHEY, CDR2 SVGAGI. Trimming pared 7 bases from V and 5 bases from J, leaving 20 bases between. CDR3 protein: CASNRHRSLFETQYF. CDR3 in DNA: TGTGCCAGCAACCGGCACAGGTCTCTATTCGAGACCCAGTACTTC.

The chain recombines TRBV5-4 with TRBJ2-3; 9 positions agree with TRBD2. The V gene's germline CDR1 is SGHNT and CDR2 YYREEE (reference sequence). J lost 5 bases, V lost 3 bases, and 10 bases had no gene match. This CDR3 is 16 amino acids long. In DNA form, the CDR3 reads TGTGCCAGCAGCTCCGTAGCGGGGGTGCTGGGAGATACGCAGTATTTT. Its translation is CASSSVAGVLGDTQYF.

CDR3 DNA: TGTGCCAGCAGCTTACGGGGACTAGCGTACGAGCAGTACGTC. This encodes CASSLRGLAYEQYV. V is TRBV7-2 and J is TRBJ2-7; 10 bases map to TRBD2. The CDR3 length is 14 residues. Per the germline V gene, CDR1 is SGHTA and CDR2 is FQGNSA. V trimming: 2 bases; J trimming: 4 bases; junction bases outside the gene matches: 2.